The 14 T cell receptor beta chains reported below all come from one sample, sequenced in a study of T cells after yellow fever vaccination. One entry per CDR3 protein results from TCRdb running MiXCR on the 5' RACE reads. The sample lists about 550,000 distinct CDR3 sequences; roughly a fifth were seen once. Source: PBMCs, taken 15 days after the yellow fever booster vaccination. These receptors originate from a man aged 25 to 40 who received the YFV17D yellow fever vaccine.

The gene calls are TRBV29-1 and TRBJ2-1, with 13 bases aligning to TRBD2. CDR1 and CDR2 from the germline V gene are SQVTM and ANQGSEA. V was clipped by 6 bases and J by 6 bases; unmatched bases: 14. The CDR3 length is 17 residues. The CDR3 DNA reads as TGCAGCGTGGACCGGACTAGCGGGAGCTTGTTCACCAATGAGCAGTTCTTC. This codes for CSVDRTSGSLFTNEQFF.

The V and J genes are TRBV20-1 and TRBJ2-2; 8 bases align to TRBD1. The CDR3 is made up of 13 amino acids. The ends lost 6 bases at V and 5 bases at J; junction bases unmatched: 5. Germline CDR1 is DFQATT and CDR2 is SNEGSKA (reference sequence). The DNA of the CDR3 is TGCAGTGCGACAGGGGTACTGACCGGGGAGCTGTTTTTT. Protein sequence: CSATGVLTGELFF.

The chain links TRBV6-5 to TRBJ2-2, with D perhaps matching TRBD2 (7 bases). V was shortened by 10 bases and J by 2 bases, with 14 bases between the two germline ends. In germline, CDR1 is MNHEY, CDR2 SVGAGI. This CDR3 is built from 14 residues. CDR3 sequence: CATSAGANTGELFF. The DNA of the CDR3 is TGTGCCACCTCGGCGGGGGCCAACACCGGGGAGCTGTTTTTT.

This clonotype was picked up many times. V and J are TRBV29-1 and TRBJ2-7; 7 nucleotides agree with TRBD1. CDR1 is SQVTM and CDR2 is ANQGSEA in the germline V gene. This CDR3 contains 12 residues. Unmatched junction bases numbered 1, after V lost 5 bases and J lost 0 bases. The CDR3, as DNA: TGCAGCGTTCGGGACAGCTCCTACGAGCAGTACTTC. Translating gives CSVRDSSYEQYF.

The gene calls are TRBV12-3 or TRBV12-4 and TRBJ1-5, with D hard to call. The CDR3 consists of 12 residues. Trimming removed 5 bases from V and 8 bases from J, with 10 bases in between. CDR3 region: CASSPGPEPQHF. CDR3 in DNA: TGTGCCAGCAGTCCCGGGCCTGAGCCCCAGCATTTT.

This sequence joins TRBV18 and TRBJ2-3; the match to TRBD1 covers 9 bases. Germline assignment: CDR1 KGHSH and CDR2 LQKENI. The ends lost 6 bases at V and 3 bases at J; junction bases unmatched: 10. This CDR3 comprises 16 residues. CDR3 nucleotides: TGTGCCAGCTCCGATGGAAGACAGGGGGGAACAGATACGCAGTATTTT. Translating gives CASSDGRQGGTDTQYF.

The CDR3 protein is CASSQLSGGSSNEQYF. DNA for the CDR3: TGTGCCAGCAGCCAACTAAGCGGCGGGAGTAGTAACGAGCAGTACTTC. This chain joins TRBV5-5 and TRBJ2-7; 7 positions agree with TRBD2. This CDR3 is built from 16 residues. J was trimmed by 5 bases and V by 4 bases; bases with no gene match: 15. The germline gives CDR1 SGHKS, CDR2 YYEKEE (reference sequence).

V gene TRBV7-9 combines with J gene TRBJ1-4, with D uncertain. The CDR3 contains 15 residues. V lost 5 bases and J 2 bases, leaving 12 bases between the germline ends. Germline values: CDR1 SEHNR, CDR2 FQNEAQ (reference sequence). CDR3 in amino acids: CASSLPGATNEKLFF. CDR3 DNA sequence: TGTGCCAGCAGCCTTCCGGGAGCTACTAATGAAAAACTGTTTTTT.

This sequence joins TRBV19 and TRBJ2-4, with 7 bases fitting TRBD2. The V and J ends lost 5 bases and 7 bases, in that order; junction bases with no gene match: 8. The CDR3 is made up of 14 amino acids. Germline lookup yields CDR1 LNHDA and CDR2 SQIVND (reference sequence). In DNA, the CDR3 is TGTGCCAGTAGTCGGTCGGCGGGAGAGAACATTCAGTACTTC. Its protein is CASSRSAGENIQYF.

The genes are TRBV3-1 and TRBJ1-5; D is ambiguous. Trimming cost V 2 bases and J 6 bases, with 2 bases left between them. The CDR3 covers 11 residues. CDR1 is LGHDT and CDR2 is YNNKEL in the germline V gene (reference sequence). The CDR3 protein is CASSQIQPQHF. The CDR3 DNA is TGTGCCAGCAGCCAAATTCAGCCCCAGCATTTT.

This clonotype turned up a few times. The chain recombines TRBV7-9 with TRBJ2-7, with 12 bases identical to TRBD2. The V gene end was trimmed by 4 bases and the J gene end by 3 bases; junction bases not matched to a gene: 7. This CDR3 spans 16 amino acids. Looked up from germline, CDR1 is SEHNR and CDR2 is FQNEAQ (reference sequence). CDR3 protein: CASSSTGLAGIYEQYF. The CDR3 nucleotides read TGTGCCAGCAGCTCGACTGGACTAGCGGGAATCTACGAGCAGTACTTC.

This clonotype was seen a handful of times. This sequence joins TRBV5-1 and TRBJ2-1; 7 nucleotides match TRBD2. V shed 0 bases and J 2 bases; nucleotides not matched to a gene: 14. Germline assignment: CDR1 SGHRS and CDR2 YFSETQ. The length of the CDR3 is 19 residues. CDR3 region: CASSLAGTGASGAYNEQFF. CDR3 DNA: TGCGCCAGCAGCTTGGCAGGAACCGGAGCTAGCGGAGCCTACAATGAGCAGTTCTTC.

V and J are TRBV18 and TRBJ1-2, with D tentatively TRBD1 (6 bases). Germline V CDR1 and CDR2: KGHSH, LQKENI. V was clipped by 2 bases and J by 4 bases, with 14 bases between them. The CDR3 is 15 residues long. The CDR3 spells CASSPETGGGYGYTF. In DNA form, the CDR3 reads TGTGCCAGCTCACCAGAGACAGGAGGCGGCTATGGCTACACCTTC.

Notes on this clonotype: A junction end diverges from the germline sequence, so it may reflect a read error. The V call is TRBV27, the J call TRBJ2-1; the D gene is possibly TRBD2 (6 bases). The CDR3 consists of 16 residues. CDR1 and CDR2 (germline): MNHEY, SMNVEV (reference sequence). The DNA for the CDR3 is TGTGCCAGCAGAGACCTAGCGTATCTTTCCTCCAATGAGCAGTTCTTC. As protein: CASRDLAYLSSNEQFF.